One and the same sample provided the 8 T cell receptor beta chains below, sequenced in a study of control samples from healthy donors and cancer patients (dated by TCRdb to the early 2020s). Libraries were made using the immunoSEQ multiplex PCR assay. This is the immuneACCESS table as TCRdb keeps it, with only in-frame sequences that have V and J called. A part of the clones is gone; compared with another copy, unresolved V genes explain less than half, and the rest is unexplained. The sample table holds around 100,000 clones, of which 80% to 95% were seen once. Clones ranked in the top ten supply 3% of the sample. Sequenced material: blood. The receptors originated from a human donor in good health. The donor label of this sample is uncertain.

The chain couples TRBV5-1 to TRBJ2-6; D may match TRBD1 or TRBD2 (5 bases each). The CDR3 loop spans 15 amino acids. Germline V CDR1 and CDR2: SGHRS, YFSETQ. V lost 2 bases, J lost 4 bases, and 10 bases lay in between. DNA of the CDR3: TGCGCCAGCAGCTTTGACGGGGCCGGGGCCAACGTCCTGACTTTC. This gives the protein CASSFDGAGANVLTF.

This clone appeared once. This chain connects TRBV5-5 to TRBJ1-1, with TRBD1 identical over 8 bases. The CDR3 runs to 16 residues. The junction had 11 bases not matched to a gene; V was cut back by 4 bases and J by 3 bases. The germline gives CDR1 SGHKS, CDR2 YYEKEE (reference sequence). CDR3 sequence reads: CASSPRDRPRDTEAFF. The DNA of the CDR3 is TGTGCCAGCAGCCCCCGGGACAGGCCGAGGGACACTGAAGCTTTCTTT.

This chain links TRBV12-1 with TRBJ2-7. TRBV12-1 is a known pseudogene. The CDR3 is made up of 17 amino acids. DNA of the CDR3: TGTGCCAGCAGCTTTGCGCAGCAAAGCCGCCACCTTTACGAGCAGTACGTC. Its protein product is CASSFAQQSRHLYEQYV.

This CDR3 is CASSLGNEQFF. For the CDR3, the DNA is TGTGCCAGCAGCCTGGGGAATGAGCAGTTCTTC. The chain employs TRBV9 and TRBJ2-1; D not certain. The CDR3 is 11 residues long. The germline V gene has CDR1 SGDLS and CDR2 YYNGEE. Trimming removed 4 bases from V and 7 bases from J, with 6 bases in between.

This clone was observed once. J is TRBJ1-1 and V is TRBV4-1; D unclear. Trimming removed 1 base at V and 0 bases at J, with 6 bases between. The germline V gene has CDR1 MGHRA and CDR2 YSYEKL. This CDR3 has 14 amino acids. CDR3 residues: CASSQGSMNTEAFF. CDR3 DNA sequence: TGCGCCAGCAGCCAAGGGTCAATGAACACTGAAGCTTTCTTT.

The rearrangement uses TRBV10-3 and TRBJ1-1; D may be TRBD1 (6 bases). CDR3 length: 12 amino acids. Germline V lookup: CDR1 ENHRY, CDR2 SYGVKD. Trimming removed 0 bases at V and 12 bases at J, with 11 bases between. The CDR3 loop is CAISESGGETFF. The DNA for the CDR3 is TGTGCCATCAGTGAGTCGGGGGGCGAAACTTTCTTT.

The chain carries TRBV27 and TRBJ2-5; D not resolved. The CDR3 is made up of 15 amino acids. V was clipped by 3 bases and J by 3 bases, with 14 bases between them. Germline-derived CDR1 and CDR2 are MNHEY and SMNVEV (reference sequence). The CDR3 loop is CASSLVLTPKETQYF. As DNA, the CDR3 is TGTGCCAGCAGTTTGGTCCTCACCCCAAAAGAGACCCAGTACTTC.

The table lists this clone with a count of one. The gene calls are TRBV20-1 and TRBJ1-6; D is undetermined. The CDR3 loop spans 13 amino acids. CDR1 DFQATT and CDR2 SNEGSKA come from the germline V gene (reference sequence). The V end lost 3 bases, the J end lost 9 bases, and 12 bases lay between the germline ends. DNA for the CDR3: TGCAGTGCTAGTGCTGCAGAGGCTTCACCCCTCCACTTT. As protein: CSASAAEASPLHF.